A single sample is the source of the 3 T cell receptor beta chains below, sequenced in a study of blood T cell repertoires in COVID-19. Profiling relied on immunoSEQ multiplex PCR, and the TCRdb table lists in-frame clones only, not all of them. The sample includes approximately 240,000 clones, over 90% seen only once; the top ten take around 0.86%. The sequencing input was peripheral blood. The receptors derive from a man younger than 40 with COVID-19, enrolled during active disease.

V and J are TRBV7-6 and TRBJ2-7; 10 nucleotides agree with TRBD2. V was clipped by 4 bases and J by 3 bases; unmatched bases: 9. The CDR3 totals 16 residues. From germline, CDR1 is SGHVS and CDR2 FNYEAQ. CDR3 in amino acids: CASSSSLAGDHYEQYF. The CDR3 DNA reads TGTGCCAGCAGCTCGTCGCTAGCGGGGGATCACTACGAGCAGTACTTC. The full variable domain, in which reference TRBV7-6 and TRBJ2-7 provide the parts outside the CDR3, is GAGVSQSPRYKVTKRGQDVALRCDPISGHVSLYWYRQALGQGPEFLTYFNYEAQQDKSGLPNDRFSAERPEGSISTLTIQRTEQRDSAMYRCASSSSLAGDHYEQYFGPGTRLTVT.

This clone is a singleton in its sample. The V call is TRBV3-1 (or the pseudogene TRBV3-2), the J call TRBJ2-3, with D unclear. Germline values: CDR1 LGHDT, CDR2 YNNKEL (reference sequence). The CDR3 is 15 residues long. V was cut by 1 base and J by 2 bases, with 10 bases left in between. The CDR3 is CASSQGPQSTDTQYF. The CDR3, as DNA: TGTGCCAGCAGCCAAGGTCCCCAGTCCACAGATACGCAGTATTTT.

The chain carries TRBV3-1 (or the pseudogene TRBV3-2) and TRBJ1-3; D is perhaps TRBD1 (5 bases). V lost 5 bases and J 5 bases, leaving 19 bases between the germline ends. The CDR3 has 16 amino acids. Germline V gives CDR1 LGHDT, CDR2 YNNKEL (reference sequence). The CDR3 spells CASSGRNEGRRNTIYF. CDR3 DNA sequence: TGTGCCAGCAGCGGGAGGAACGAGGGGCGAAGAAACACCATATATTTT.